Below, 6 T cell receptor beta chains from the same sample are listed, as sequenced in a study of post-analysis software for immune sequencing data. TCR beta cDNA libraries had unique molecular identifiers. TCRdb used MiXCR to reprocess the PCR reads, holding one entry per CDR3 protein. The sample lists under 200,000 distinct CDR3 sequences; roughly 40% were seen once. The sequencing used blood, collected after autologous hematopoietic stem cell transplantation. These TCRs come from a girl between 10 and 17 years old with multiple sclerosis.

A few counts support this clonotype. V gene TRBV29-1 combines with J gene TRBJ2-2; 12 bases align to TRBD2. V shed 4 bases and J 3 bases; nucleotides not matched to a gene: 3. Looked up from germline, CDR1 is SQVTM and CDR2 is ANQGSEA. The CDR3 covers 15 residues. The DNA for the CDR3 is TGCAGCGTTGCGACTAGCGGGAGCGACACCGGGGAGCTGTTTTTT. Amino acids: CSVATSGSDTGELFF.

This chain connects TRBV6-6 to TRBJ2-7; 9 bases are a match to TRBD2. Germline V gene sequence: CDR1 MNHNY, CDR2 SVGAGI (reference sequence). CDR3 length equals 16 residues. J gave up 6 bases and V 8 bases, and 17 bases lay outside the gene matches. CDR3 coding DNA: TGTGCCAGCCGTCGTTCTAGCGGGATACCCCCGATCGAGCAGTACTTC. Translation: CASRRSSGIPPIEQYF.

The chain joins TRBV12-3 or TRBV12-4 to TRBJ2-1; TRBD2 is a possible D gene (5 bases). The CDR3 contains 15 residues. V lost 4 bases to trimming and J lost 2 bases, with 12 bases between them. CDR3: CASSCKGVTYNEQFF. The CDR3, as DNA: TGTGCCAGCAGTTGCAAGGGAGTCACCTACAATGAGCAGTTCTTC.

The rearrangement uses TRBV5-6 and TRBJ1-2; 12 bases map to TRBD1. CDR3 length: 17 amino acids. CDR1 and CDR2 (germline): SGHDT, YYEEEE. The V segment lost 7 bases and the J segment 3 bases; nucleotides outside the gene matches: 13. The CDR3 nucleotides are TGTGCCAGCGGATCCCGGGACAGGGGGCGCGCGGACTATGGCTACACCTTC. Protein product: CASGSRDRGRADYGYTF.

The gene calls are TRBV14 and TRBJ2-1; no clear D. V lost 0 bases to trimming and J lost 9 bases, with 9 bases between them. The CDR3 has 13 residues. Germline CDR1 is SGHDN and CDR2 is FVKESK. For the CDR3, the DNA is TGTGCCAGCAGCCAAGATTTGGGCGGTGAGCAGTTCTTC. Translation gives CASSQDLGGEQFF. Full variable domain (outside the CDR3, taken from reference TRBV14 and TRBJ2-1): EAGVTQFPSHSVIEKGQTVTLRCDPISGHDNLYWYRRVMGKEIKFLLHFVKESKQDESGMPNNRFLAERTGGTYSTLKVQPAELEDSGVYFCASSQDLGGEQFFGPGTRLTVL.

The chain employs TRBV10-3 and TRBJ2-7; 8 bases are shared with TRBD1. V dropped 4 bases and J dropped 3; count of bases not matched to a gene: 5. CDR3 length: 14 amino acids. CDR1 is ENHRY and CDR2 is SYGVKD in the germline V gene. As DNA, the CDR3 is TGTGCCATCAGTGGAGACAGGGGCGACTACGAGCAGTACTTC. Translated, it gives CAISGDRGDYEQYF.